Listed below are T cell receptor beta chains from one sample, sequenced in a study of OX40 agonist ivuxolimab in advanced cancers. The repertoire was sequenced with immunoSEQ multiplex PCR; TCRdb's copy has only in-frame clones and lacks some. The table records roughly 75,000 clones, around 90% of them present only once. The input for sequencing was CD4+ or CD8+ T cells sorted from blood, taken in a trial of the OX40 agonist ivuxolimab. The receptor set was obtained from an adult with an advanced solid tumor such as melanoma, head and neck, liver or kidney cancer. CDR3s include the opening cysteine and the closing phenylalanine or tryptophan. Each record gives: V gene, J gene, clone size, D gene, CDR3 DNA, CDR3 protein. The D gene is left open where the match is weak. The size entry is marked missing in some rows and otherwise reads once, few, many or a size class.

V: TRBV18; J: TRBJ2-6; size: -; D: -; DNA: TGTGCCAGCTCACAGCAGAGTCCTGGGGCCAACGTCCTGACTTTC; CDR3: CASSQQSPGANVLTF
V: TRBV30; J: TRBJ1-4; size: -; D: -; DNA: TGTGCCTGGACCCGGGGAGGGGGGGGAGAACTGTTTTTT; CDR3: CAWTRGGGGELFF
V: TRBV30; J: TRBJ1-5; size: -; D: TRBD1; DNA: TGTGCCTGGAGCGACACAGGGGGTCAGCCCCAGCATTTT; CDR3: CAWSDTGGQPQHF
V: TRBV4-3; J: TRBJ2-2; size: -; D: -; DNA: TGCGCCAGCAGCCTGAGGACAGACCGCACCGGGGAGCTGTTTTTT; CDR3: CASSLRTDRTGELFF
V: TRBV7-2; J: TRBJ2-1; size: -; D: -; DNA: TGTGCCAGCAGCTTAGGAGCTCTTGGGGGCAATGAGCAGTTCTTC; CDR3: CASSLGALGGNEQFF
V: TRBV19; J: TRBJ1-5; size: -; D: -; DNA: TGTGCCAGTAACCGGGACGGAGACTATCAGCCCCAGCATTTT; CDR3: CASNRDGDYQPQHF
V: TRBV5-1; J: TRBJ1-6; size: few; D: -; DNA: TGCGCCAGCAGCTCCGGCCGAAACGGGGATTCACCCCTCCACTTT; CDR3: CASSSGRNGDSPLHF
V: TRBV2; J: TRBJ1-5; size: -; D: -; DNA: TGTGCCGTACAAAGGGGGGAAAATAGCAATCAGCCCCAGCATTTT; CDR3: CAVQRGENSNQPQHF
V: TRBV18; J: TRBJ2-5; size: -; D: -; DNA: TGTGCCAGCTCACCAGATCTTACTTATTCGAAGACCCAGTACTTC; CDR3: CASSPDLTYSKTQYF
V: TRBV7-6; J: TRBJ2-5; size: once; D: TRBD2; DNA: TGTGCCAGCAGCTTTTCTAGCGGGGGGCAAGAGACCCAGTACTTC; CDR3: CASSFSSGGQETQYF
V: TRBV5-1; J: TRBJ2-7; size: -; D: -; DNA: TGCGCCAGCAGCTTGGCCGCTGGGGGCGGACTTAACTACGAGCAGTACTTC; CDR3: CASSLAAGGGLNYEQYF
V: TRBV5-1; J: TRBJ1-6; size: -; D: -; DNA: TGCGCCAGCAGCTTGGAGGGGTCAAATTCACCCCTCCACTTT; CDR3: CASSLEGSNSPLHF
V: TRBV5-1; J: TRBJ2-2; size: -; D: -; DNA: TGCGCCAGCTGCCTCGGGACAACAAACACCGGGGAGCTGTTTTTT; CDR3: CASCLGTTNTGELFF